Each of the 6 T cell receptor beta chains below was sequenced from the same sample in a study of blood T cell repertoires in COVID-19. Profiling relied on immunoSEQ multiplex PCR, and the TCRdb table lists in-frame clones only, not all of them. The repertoire has more than 150,000 clones, approximately 84% of them found once; the top ten carry about 6.5%. Material for sequencing was PBMCs or T cells enriched from blood (not recorded which). Receptor source: a woman between 45 and 65 years old who had recovered from COVID-19.

The CDR3 DNA follows: TGTGCCAGCAGCCTAACAGGGGACGGCAAAAACATTCAGTACTTC. Protein product: CASSLTGDGKNIQYF. The J gene is TRBJ2-4, the V gene TRBV7-2, with TRBD1 identical over 7 bases. The CDR3 spans 15 residues. Germline V CDR1 and CDR2: SGHTA, FQGNSA. Trimming at V came to 5 bases and at J to 3 bases, leaving 7 bases not matched to a gene.

CDR3 sequence: CASSLGDGYEQYF. For the CDR3, the DNA is TGTGCCAGCAGTTTAGGTGACGGGTACGAGCAGTACTTC. The J gene is TRBJ2-7, the V gene TRBV27, with unresolved D. Trimming took 2 bases from V and 4 from J, leaving 9 bases between them. The germline gives CDR1 MNHEY, CDR2 SMNVEV (reference sequence). This CDR3 contains 13 residues.

CDR3: CASSTTDYGYTF. Here the CDR3 DNA reads TGTGCCAGCAGCACGACAGACTATGGCTACACCTTC. The rearrangement links TRBV5-6 to TRBJ1-2; possibly TRBD1 for D (5 bases). The CDR3 loop spans 12 amino acids. Germline CDR1 is SGHDT and CDR2 is YYEEEE. The V gene lost 4 bases and the J gene lost 3 bases, with 7 bases spanning the gap.

This rearrangement joins TRBV3-1 (or the pseudogene TRBV3-2) to TRBJ1-6; unclear D gene. This CDR3 spans 14 amino acids. V was cut by 0 bases and J by 8 bases, with 8 bases left in between. Germline CDR1 and CDR2: LGHDT and YNNKEL (reference sequence). In DNA, the CDR3 is TGTGCCAGCAGCCAAGACGGGAAATATTCACCCCTCCACTTT. It is translated as CASSQDGKYSPLHF.

The V call is TRBV19, the J call TRBJ2-1; a weak D match, TRBD1 (6 bases). Trimming took 5 bases from V and 4 from J, leaving 12 bases between them. This CDR3 region has 14 residues. In germline, CDR1 is LNHDA, CDR2 SQIVND (reference sequence). In DNA form, the CDR3 reads TGTGCCAGTAGTTATGGACAGCATTACAATGAGCAGTTCTTC. Translation: CASSYGQHYNEQFF.

This clone has more than one count but fewer than ten. Other nucleotide sequences from this sample produce the same CDR3. The V gene is TRBV7-6, the J gene TRBJ1-6; 7 nucleotides agree with TRBD1. Germline V gene lookup returns CDR1 SGHVS and CDR2 FNYEAQ. This CDR3 has 13 amino acids. The J segment lost 7 bases and the V segment lost 3 bases, leaving 0 bases of the junction unmatched. The CDR3 DNA reads as TGTGCCAGCAGCTTGGGACAGAATTCACCCCTCCACTTT. Translation: CASSLGQNSPLHF.